This T cell receptor (beta chain) derives from a study of blood T cell repertoires in COVID-19. Study-level background: Spain, Italy and the United States supplied samples that represented acute and convalescent COVID-19.

Per the original methods: Quantification of nucleated cells was approximated via reference gene primer amplification. The method was immunoSEQ multiplex PCR; TCRdb's version includes in-frame clones alone and lacks a portion of them. V, J and clone size were drawn from that table, and D and trimming were deduced from the DNA. The sample consists of 100,000 or so clones, 88% of them appearing once. The sequence derives from a human donor in a cohort sampled during active COVID-19. Specimen: peripheral blood.

The chain's CDR3 is CASSVTGTALEQYF. The CDR3 nucleotides are TGTGCCAGCAGCGTGACCGGGACAGCCTTGGAGCAGTACTTC. The V gene is TRBV7-3, the J gene TRBJ2-7; TRBD1 agrees at 7 bases. Germline values: CDR1 SGHTA, CDR2 FQGTGA. J lost 7 bases, V lost 5 bases, and 11 bases had no gene match. The CDR3 length is 14 residues.